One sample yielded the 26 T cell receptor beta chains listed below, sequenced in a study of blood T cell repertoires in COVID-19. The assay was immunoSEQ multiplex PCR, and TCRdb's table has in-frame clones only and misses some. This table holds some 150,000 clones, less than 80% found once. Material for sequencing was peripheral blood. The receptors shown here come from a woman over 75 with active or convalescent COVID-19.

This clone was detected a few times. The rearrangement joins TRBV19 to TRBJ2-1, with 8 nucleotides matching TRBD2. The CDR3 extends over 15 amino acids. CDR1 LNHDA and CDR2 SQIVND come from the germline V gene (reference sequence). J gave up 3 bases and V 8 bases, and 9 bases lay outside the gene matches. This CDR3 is CASGSSGGLYNEQFF. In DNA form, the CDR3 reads TGTGCCAGTGGATCGAGCGGGGGTCTCTACAATGAGCAGTTCTTC.

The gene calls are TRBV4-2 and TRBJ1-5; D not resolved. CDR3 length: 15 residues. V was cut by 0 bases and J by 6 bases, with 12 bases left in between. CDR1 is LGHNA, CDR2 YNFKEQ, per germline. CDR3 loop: CASSQDATDGQPQHF. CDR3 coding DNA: TGTGCCAGCAGCCAAGACGCCACAGACGGTCAGCCCCAGCATTTT.

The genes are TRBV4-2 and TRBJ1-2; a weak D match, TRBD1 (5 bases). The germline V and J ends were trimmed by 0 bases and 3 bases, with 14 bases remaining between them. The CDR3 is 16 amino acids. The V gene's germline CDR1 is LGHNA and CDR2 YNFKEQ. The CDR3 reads CASSQDSSRAHYGYTF. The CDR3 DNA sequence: TGTGCCAGCAGCCAAGATAGTAGCAGGGCGCACTATGGCTACACCTTC.

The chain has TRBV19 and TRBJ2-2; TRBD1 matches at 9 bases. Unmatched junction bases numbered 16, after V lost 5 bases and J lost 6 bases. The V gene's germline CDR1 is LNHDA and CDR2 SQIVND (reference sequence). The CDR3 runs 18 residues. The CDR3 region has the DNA TGTGCCAGTAGTCCGCCGATCCAAGACAGGGGGTTTGCCGGGGAGCTGTTTTTT. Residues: CASSPPIQDRGFAGELFF. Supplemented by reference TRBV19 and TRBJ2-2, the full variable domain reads DGGITQSPKYLFRKEGQNVTLSCEQNLNHDAMYWYRQDPGQGLRLIYYSQIVNDFQKGDIAEGYSVSREKKESFPLTVTSAQKNPTAFYLCASSPPIQDRGFAGELFFGEGSRLTVL.

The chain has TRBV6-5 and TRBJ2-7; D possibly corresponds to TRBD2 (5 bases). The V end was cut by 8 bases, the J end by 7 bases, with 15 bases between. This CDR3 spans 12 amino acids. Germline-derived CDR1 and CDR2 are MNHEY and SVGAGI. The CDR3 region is CASSTSWVEQYF. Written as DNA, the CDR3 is TGTGCCAGCTCTACTAGTTGGGTGGAGCAGTACTTC.

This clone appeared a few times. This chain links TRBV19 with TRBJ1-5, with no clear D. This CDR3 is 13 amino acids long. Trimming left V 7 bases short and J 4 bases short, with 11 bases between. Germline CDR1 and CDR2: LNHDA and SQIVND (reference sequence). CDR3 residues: CASNLLGNQPQHF. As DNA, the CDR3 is TGTGCCAGTAACCTCCTCGGTAATCAGCCCCAGCATTTT.

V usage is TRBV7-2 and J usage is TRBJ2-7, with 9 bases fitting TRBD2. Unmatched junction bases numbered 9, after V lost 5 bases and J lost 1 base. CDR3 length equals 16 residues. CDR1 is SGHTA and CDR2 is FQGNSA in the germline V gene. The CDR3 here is CASSRNSGGTSYEQYF. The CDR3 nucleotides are TGTGCCAGCAGCAGAAATAGCGGGGGAACTTCCTACGAGCAGTACTTC.

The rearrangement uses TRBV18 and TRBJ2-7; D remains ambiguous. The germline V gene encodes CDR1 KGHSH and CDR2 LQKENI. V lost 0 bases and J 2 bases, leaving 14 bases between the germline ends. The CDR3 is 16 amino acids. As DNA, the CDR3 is TGTGCCAGCTCACCACCGGGCCTAACCGCCACCTACGAGCAGTACTTC. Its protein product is CASSPPGLTATYEQYF.

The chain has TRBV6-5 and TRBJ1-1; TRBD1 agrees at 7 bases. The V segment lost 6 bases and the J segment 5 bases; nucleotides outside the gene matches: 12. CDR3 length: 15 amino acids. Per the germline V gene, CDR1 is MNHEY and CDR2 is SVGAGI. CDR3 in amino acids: CASRQTGTVRTEAFF. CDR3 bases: TGTGCCAGCAGACAAACCGGGACAGTAAGGACTGAAGCTTTCTTT.

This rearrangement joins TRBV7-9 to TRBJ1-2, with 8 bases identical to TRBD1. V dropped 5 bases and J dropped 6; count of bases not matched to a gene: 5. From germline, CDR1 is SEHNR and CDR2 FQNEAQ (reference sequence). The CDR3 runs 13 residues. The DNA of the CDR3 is TGTGCCAGCAGCCGGGACAGGCCGGATGGCTACACCTTC. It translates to CASSRDRPDGYTF.

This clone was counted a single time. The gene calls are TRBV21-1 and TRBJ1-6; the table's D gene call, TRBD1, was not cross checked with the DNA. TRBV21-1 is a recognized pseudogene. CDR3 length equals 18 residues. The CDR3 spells CASSAEVGTGESNSPLHF. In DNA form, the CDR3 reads TGTGCCAGCAGCGCGGAAGTAGGGACAGGGGAGTCAAATTCACCCCTCCACTTT.

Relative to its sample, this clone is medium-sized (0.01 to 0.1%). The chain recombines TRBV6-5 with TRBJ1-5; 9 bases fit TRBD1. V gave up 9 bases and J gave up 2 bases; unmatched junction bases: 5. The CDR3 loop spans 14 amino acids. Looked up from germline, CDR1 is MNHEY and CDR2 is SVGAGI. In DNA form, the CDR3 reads TGTGCCAGTCGACAGGGGGTTGGCAATCAGCCCCAGCATTTT. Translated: CASRQGVGNQPQHF.

The CDR3 sequence: CASRPTDRGLRYGYTF. The DNA of the CDR3 is TGTGCCAGCAGACCCACTGACAGGGGGCTCCGTTATGGCTACACCTTC. This chain links TRBV28 with TRBJ1-2, with TRBD1 identical over 10 bases. The CDR3 is 16 amino acids. Germline loops: CDR1 MDHEN, CDR2 SYDVKM. The V and J ends lost 6 bases and 5 bases, in that order; junction bases with no gene match: 12.

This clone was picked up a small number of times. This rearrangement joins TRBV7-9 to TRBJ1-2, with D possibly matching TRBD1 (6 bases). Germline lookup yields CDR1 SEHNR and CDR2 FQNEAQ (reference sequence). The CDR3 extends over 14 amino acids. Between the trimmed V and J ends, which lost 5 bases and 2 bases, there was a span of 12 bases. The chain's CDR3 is CASSPGDLNYGYTF. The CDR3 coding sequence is TGTGCCAGCAGCCCAGGGGATTTGAACTATGGCTACACCTTC.

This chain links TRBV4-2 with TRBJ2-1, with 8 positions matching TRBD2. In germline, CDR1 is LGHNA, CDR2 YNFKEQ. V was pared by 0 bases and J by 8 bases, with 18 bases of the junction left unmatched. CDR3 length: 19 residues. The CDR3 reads CASSQDLLVRAGGRDEQFF. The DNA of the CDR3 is TGTGCCAGCAGCCAAGATTTACTGGTTCGGGCGGGGGGTCGCGATGAGCAGTTCTTC.

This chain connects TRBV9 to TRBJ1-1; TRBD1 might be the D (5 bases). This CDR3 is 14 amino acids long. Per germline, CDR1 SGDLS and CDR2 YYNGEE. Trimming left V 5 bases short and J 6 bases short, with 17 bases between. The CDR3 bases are TGTGCCAGCAGAGTGGACGAGGGAGGGGCTGAAGCTTTCTTT. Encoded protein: CASRVDEGGAEAFF. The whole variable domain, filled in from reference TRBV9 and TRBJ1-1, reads DSGVTQTPKHLITATGQRVTLRCSPRSGDLSVYWYQQSLDQGLQFLIQYYNGEERAKGNILERFSAQQFPDLHSELNLSSLELGDSALYFCASRVDEGGAEAFFGQGTRLTVV.

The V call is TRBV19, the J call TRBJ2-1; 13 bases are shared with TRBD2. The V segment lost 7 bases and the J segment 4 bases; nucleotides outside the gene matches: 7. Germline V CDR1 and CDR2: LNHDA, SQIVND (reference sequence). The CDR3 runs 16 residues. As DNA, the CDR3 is TGTGCCAGTACCGAGGGGGGACTAGCGGGGTACAATGAGCAGTTCTTC. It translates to CASTEGGLAGYNEQFF.

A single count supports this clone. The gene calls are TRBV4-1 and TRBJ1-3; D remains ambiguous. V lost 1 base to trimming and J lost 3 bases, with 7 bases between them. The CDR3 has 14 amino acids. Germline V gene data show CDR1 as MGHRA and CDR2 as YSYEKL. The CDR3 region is CASSQVSLGNTIYF. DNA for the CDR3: TGCGCCAGCAGCCAAGTTAGTCTTGGAAACACCATATATTTT.

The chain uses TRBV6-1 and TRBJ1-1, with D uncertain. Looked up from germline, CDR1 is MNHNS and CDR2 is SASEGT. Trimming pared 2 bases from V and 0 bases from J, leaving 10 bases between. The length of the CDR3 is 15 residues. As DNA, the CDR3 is TGTGCCAGCAGTGAATGGCTCCAAATGAACACTGAAGCTTTCTTT. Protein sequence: CASSEWLQMNTEAFF.

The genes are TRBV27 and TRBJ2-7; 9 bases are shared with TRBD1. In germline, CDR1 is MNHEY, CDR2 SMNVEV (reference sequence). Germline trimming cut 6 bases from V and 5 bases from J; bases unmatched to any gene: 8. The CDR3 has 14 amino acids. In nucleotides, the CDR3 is TGTGCCAGCAGAAAACAGGGGGCGCGCGACGAGCAGTACTTC. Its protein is CASRKQGARDEQYF.

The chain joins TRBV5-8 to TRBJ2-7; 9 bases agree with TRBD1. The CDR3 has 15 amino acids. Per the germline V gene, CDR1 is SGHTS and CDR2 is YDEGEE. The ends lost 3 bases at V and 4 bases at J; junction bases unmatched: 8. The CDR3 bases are TGTGCCAGCAGCTCCCGTATGACAGGGGGTTACGAGCAGTACTTC. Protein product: CASSSRMTGGYEQYF.

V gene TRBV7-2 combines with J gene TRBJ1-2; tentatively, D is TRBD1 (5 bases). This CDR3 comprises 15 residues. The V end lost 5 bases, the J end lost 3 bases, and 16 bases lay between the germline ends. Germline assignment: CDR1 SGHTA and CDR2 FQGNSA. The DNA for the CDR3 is TGTGCCAGCAGCCTGTCCGGGACTGCGGACTATGGCTACACCTTC. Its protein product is CASSLSGTADYGYTF.

The CDR3: CASSLSYVAEQYF. In DNA, the CDR3 is TGTGCCAGCAGCTTGAGTTATGTGGCCGAGCAGTACTTC. The chain joins TRBV5-4 to TRBJ2-7; D is unresolved. Germline V gives CDR1 SGHNT, CDR2 YYREEE (reference sequence). V lost 1 base and J 6 bases, leaving 11 bases between the germline ends. This CDR3 is built from 13 residues.

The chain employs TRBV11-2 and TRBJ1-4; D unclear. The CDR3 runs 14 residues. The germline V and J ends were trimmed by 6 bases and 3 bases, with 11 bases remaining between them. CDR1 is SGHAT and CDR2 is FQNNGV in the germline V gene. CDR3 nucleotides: TGTGCCAGCAGATTCGGGTTGGCTAATGAAAAACTGTTTTTT. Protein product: CASRFGLANEKLFF.

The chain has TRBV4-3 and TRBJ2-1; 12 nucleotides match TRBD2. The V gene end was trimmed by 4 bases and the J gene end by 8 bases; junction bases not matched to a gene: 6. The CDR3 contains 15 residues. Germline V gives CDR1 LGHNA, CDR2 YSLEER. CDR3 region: CASSLSSGGVDEQFF. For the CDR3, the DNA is TGCGCCAGCAGCCTATCTAGCGGGGGGGTGGATGAGCAGTTCTTC.

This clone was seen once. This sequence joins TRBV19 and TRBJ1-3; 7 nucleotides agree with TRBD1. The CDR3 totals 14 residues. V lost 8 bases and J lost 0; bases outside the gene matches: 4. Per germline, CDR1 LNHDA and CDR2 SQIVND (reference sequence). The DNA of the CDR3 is TGTGCCAGTGGGGGACAGTTCTCTGGAAACACCATATATTTT. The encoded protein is CASGGQFSGNTIYF.